One and the same sample provided the 17 T cell receptor beta chains below, sequenced in a study of cytomegalovirus exposure and HLA in healthy donors. 13 Jbeta primers and 60 Vbeta primers were used for the PCR. Measured with immunoSEQ multiplex PCR; TCRdb has only the in-frame clones, and not every one. The sample contains around 200,000 clones, approximately 79% of which appear only once. The specimen sequenced was PBMCs. The receptors here all came from a middle-aged man in good health and CMV-seronegative.

This clone came up a few times. The V gene is TRBV28, the J gene TRBJ1-4, with a weak D call TRBD1 (5 bases). Trimming shortened V by 5 bases and J by 0 bases, and 16 bases separated the two germline ends. The CDR3 consists of 17 residues. Germline V gene lookup returns CDR1 MDHEN and CDR2 SYDVKM. The CDR3 sequence: CASSLGSGLATNEKLFF. The CDR3 DNA follows: TGTGCCAGCAGTCTTGGTTCGGGACTTGCAACTAATGAAAAACTGTTTTTT.

The genes are TRBV9 and TRBJ1-4; maybe TRBD1 (5 bases). CDR1 and CDR2 (germline): SGDLS, YYNGEE. This CDR3 region has 14 residues. V lost 1 base, J lost 8 bases, and 12 bases lay in between. CDR3 residues: CASSVRQGGEKLFF. Here the CDR3 DNA reads TGTGCCAGCAGCGTACGGCAGGGAGGGGAAAAACTGTTTTTT.

J is TRBJ1-5 and V is TRBV14; a weak D match, TRBD1 (6 bases). The V gene's germline CDR1 is SGHDN and CDR2 FVKESK. The V end lost 3 bases, the J end lost 0 bases, and 18 bases lay between the germline ends. This CDR3 has 18 amino acids. The CDR3 sequence is CASSQKQGLSLSNQPQHF. CDR3 sequence (DNA): TGTGCCAGCAGCCAGAAACAGGGCTTATCGCTTAGCAATCAGCCCCAGCATTTT.

The chain links TRBV29-1 to TRBJ2-1; 11 bases line up with TRBD2. V was pared by 4 bases and J by 1 base, with 9 bases of the junction left unmatched. CDR1 is SQVTM and CDR2 is ANQGSEA in the germline V gene. The CDR3 consists of 17 residues. CDR3 amino acids: CSVVLGGTSGSYNEQFF. The CDR3 coding sequence is TGCAGCGTTGTGCTCGGGGGGACTAGCGGTTCCTACAATGAGCAGTTCTTC.

The chain carries TRBV27 and TRBJ1-2, with 7 positions matching TRBD1. There are 14 residues in the CDR3. V lost 6 bases, J lost 7 bases, and 11 bases stayed unmatched. Germline V gene lookup returns CDR1 MNHEY and CDR2 SMNVEV (reference sequence). Written as DNA, the CDR3 is TGTGCCAGCAGGGCCGGACAGGTAGCTTCTGGCTACACCTTC. Translation: CASRAGQVASGYTF.

This clone occurred a few times. The rearrangement joins TRBV7-2 to TRBJ2-1; perhaps TRBD2 as D (7 bases). The CDR3 is made up of 16 amino acids. Germline loops: CDR1 SGHTA, CDR2 FQGNSA. Trimming stripped 4 bases from V and 5 bases from J, with 18 bases between. This CDR3 is CASSSRGGLGHNEQFF. The CDR3 DNA is TGTGCCAGCAGCTCAAGGGGGGGTCTTGGCCACAATGAGCAGTTCTTC.

The chain carries TRBV28 and TRBJ1-2; the D gene is possibly TRBD1 (5 bases). Germline assignment: CDR1 MDHEN and CDR2 SYDVKM. V was shortened by 3 bases and J by 4 bases, with 12 bases between the two germline ends. The length of the CDR3 is 14 residues. The CDR3, as DNA: TGTGCCAGCAGTTTCCGACAGTTAGCCTATGGCTACACCTTC. This sequence encodes CASSFRQLAYGYTF.

This clone turned up a few times. The chain links TRBV7-3 to TRBJ2-5, with 8 positions matching TRBD2. The CDR3 is 15 amino acids. The V and J ends lost 5 bases and 4 bases, in that order; junction bases with no gene match: 9. CDR1 SGHTA and CDR2 FQGTGA come from the germline V gene. DNA for the CDR3: TGTGCCAGCAGCGCGAAAGGACTAGCAGGAGAGACCCAGTACTTC. Translating gives CASSAKGLAGETQYF.

The chain joins TRBV19 to TRBJ1-5; TRBD1 might be the D (6 bases). CDR3 size: 16 residues. V was pared by 4 bases and J by 3 bases, with 16 bases between. Germline CDR1 is LNHDA and CDR2 is SQIVND (reference sequence). The CDR3 region is CASSTLSTGINQPQHF. The CDR3 coding sequence is TGTGCCAGTAGTACCCTATCGACAGGCATCAATCAGCCCCAGCATTTT.

This chain connects TRBV28 to TRBJ2-3, with 11 bases that match TRBD2. The CDR3 covers 14 residues. The V and J ends lost 6 bases and 3 bases, in that order; junction bases with no gene match: 2. CDR1 is MDHEN, CDR2 SYDVKM, per germline. The CDR3 here is CASSSSGRTDTQYF. The CDR3 DNA reads as TGTGCCAGCAGCTCTAGCGGGAGGACAGATACGCAGTATTTT.

The chain has TRBV23-1 and TRBJ2-7; tentatively, D is TRBD1 (6 bases). Being an ORF, TRBV23-1 has a function that is uncertain. V shed 3 bases and J shed 3 bases, with 18 bases lying between them. This CDR3 contains 16 residues. Written as DNA, the CDR3 is TGCGCCAGCAGTCACCCACACCGGGACAATCTCTACGAGCAGTACTTC. Translating it yields CASSHPHRDNLYEQYF.

This clone appeared a few times. The J gene is TRBJ1-1, the V gene TRBV4-1; TRBD1 matches 10 bases. Unmatched junction bases numbered 3, after V lost 2 bases and J lost 3 bases. This CDR3 comprises 15 residues. Germline loops: CDR1 MGHRA, CDR2 YSYEKL. This CDR3 reads CASSQRQGADTEAFF. The CDR3, as DNA: TGCGCCAGCAGCCAACGACAGGGGGCGGACACTGAAGCTTTCTTT.

The chain is built from TRBV11-1 and TRBJ1-1; tentatively, D is TRBD1 (5 bases). Germline assignment: CDR1 SGHAT and CDR2 FQDESV (reference sequence). Trimming removed 5 bases from V and 0 bases from J, with 16 bases in between. The CDR3 contains 16 residues. The chain's CDR3 is CASSRSRQKMNTEAFF. CDR3 in DNA: TGTGCCAGCAGCCGATCCCGACAGAAAATGAACACTGAAGCTTTCTTT.

The table lists this clone with a few counts. The chain has TRBV2 and TRBJ2-7; tentative D call: TRBD1 (6 bases). In germline, CDR1 is SNHLY, CDR2 FYNNEI. The CDR3 length is 13 residues. Trimming cost V 4 bases and J 5 bases, with 12 bases left between them. CDR3 region: CASSATSGDEQYF. For the CDR3, the DNA is TGTGCCAGCAGTGCCACCTCAGGGGACGAGCAGTACTTC.

The CDR3 DNA sequence: TGCGCCAGCACCGAGGGTCTAGCGGACTACAATGAGCAGTTCTTC. Translated: CASTEGLADYNEQFF. The chain recombines TRBV5-1 with TRBJ2-1; 7 bases align to TRBD2. Germline V gene data show CDR1 as SGHRS and CDR2 as YFSETQ. Trimming removed 6 bases from V and 3 bases from J; junction bases left unmatched: 9. The CDR3 consists of 15 residues.

V gene TRBV5-6 combines with J gene TRBJ2-1, with TRBD1 matching over 8 bases. This CDR3 spans 14 amino acids. V dropped 3 bases and J dropped 2; count of bases not matched to a gene: 1. Germline CDR1 is SGHDT and CDR2 is YYEEEE. The CDR3 reads CASSSGQAYNEQFF. DNA for the CDR3: TGTGCCAGCAGCTCGGGACAGGCCTACAATGAGCAGTTCTTC. The complete variable domain, with remaining parts taken from reference TRBV5-6 and TRBJ2-1, reads DAGVTQSPTHLIKTRGQQVTLRCSPKSGHDTVSWYQQALGQGPQFIFQYYEEEERQRGNFPDRFSGHQFPNYSSELNVNALLLGDSALYLCASSSGQAYNEQFFGPGTRLTVL.

The chain combines TRBV2 with TRBJ2-7; D remains ambiguous. Germline CDR1 SNHLY, CDR2 FYNNEI. V was trimmed by 2 bases and J by 4 bases, leaving 6 bases between them. This CDR3 is 12 amino acids long. This CDR3 is CASSELEYEQYF. The DNA for the CDR3 is TGTGCCAGCAGTGAACTAGAATACGAGCAGTACTTC. The complete variable domain, with remaining parts taken from reference TRBV2 and TRBJ2-7, reads EPEVTQTPSHQVTQMGQEVILRCVPISNHLYFYWYRQILGQKVEFLVSFYNNEISEKSEIFDDQFSVERPDGSNFTLKIRSTKLEDSAMYFCASSELEYEQYFGPGTRLTVT.